This record covers a single TCR beta chain. Per germline, CDR1 SGHKS and CDR2 YYEKEE (reference sequence). The CDR3 sequence is 16 residues long. V shed 5 bases and J shed 3 bases, with 21 bases lying between them. This entry belongs to a study of blood T cell repertoires in COVID-19. Whole-study context: There were acute and convalescent COVID-19 samples, and they came from the United States, Italy and Spain. T cells, B-cell-depleted T cells, or PBMCs supplied cDNA or gDNA.

Sequencing was performed with immunoSEQ multiplex PCR; in TCRdb, only in-frame clones are kept and a portion is missing. The sample records 150,000 to 180,000 clones, 75% to 90% being singletons. The rearrangement links TRBV5-5 to TRBJ2-7; D is possibly TRBD2 (7 bases). The source of this sequence is a woman between 40 and 50 years old with acute or convalescent COVID-19. The sample taken for sequencing was peripheral blood. CDR3 nucleotide sequence: TGTGCCAGCAGTTCCGAATATGGACTAGGGGGCTACGAGCAGTACTTC. It is translated as CASSSEYGLGGYEQYF.